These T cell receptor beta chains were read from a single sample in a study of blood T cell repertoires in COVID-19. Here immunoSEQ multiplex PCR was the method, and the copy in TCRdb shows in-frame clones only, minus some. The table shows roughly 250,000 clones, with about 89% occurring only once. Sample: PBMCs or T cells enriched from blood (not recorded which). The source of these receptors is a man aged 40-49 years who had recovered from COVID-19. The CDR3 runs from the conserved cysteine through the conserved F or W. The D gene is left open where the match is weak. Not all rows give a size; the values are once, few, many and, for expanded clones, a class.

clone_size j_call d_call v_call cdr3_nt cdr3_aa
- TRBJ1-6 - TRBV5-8 TGTGCCAGCAGCTTGAGACAGAACTCCTATAATTCACCCCTCCACTTT CASSLRQNSYNSPLHF
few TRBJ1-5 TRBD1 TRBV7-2 TGTGCCAGCAGCAATACAGGGGGCTCCAATCAGCCCCAGCATTTT CASSNTGGSNQPQHF
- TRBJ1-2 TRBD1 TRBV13 TGTGCCACTTTCTACAGCGGGACAGGGGGCTGGGGTGGCTACACCTTC CATFYSGTGGWGGYTF
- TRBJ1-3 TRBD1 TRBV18 TGTGCCAGCTCACCAAGGACAGGAGGAAACACCATATATTTT CASSPRTGGNTIYF
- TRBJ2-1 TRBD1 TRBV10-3 TGTGCCATCAGGGGGACAGGGAGCTCCTACAATGAGCAGTTCTTC CAIRGTGSSYNEQFF
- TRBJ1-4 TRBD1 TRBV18 TGTGCCAGCTCACCTTCGGGGACAAGGGGGCGTGAAAAACTGTTTTTT CASSPSGTRGREKLFF
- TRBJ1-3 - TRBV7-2 TGTGCCAGCGGCACCTCTGGAAACACCATATATTTT CASGTSGNTIYF
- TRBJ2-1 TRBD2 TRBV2 TGTGCCAGCAGTGAAGAGGTAGCGGGGAACAATGAGCAGTTCTTC CASSEEVAGNNEQFF
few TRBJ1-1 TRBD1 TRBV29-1 TGCAGCGTCTTGGACAGGCGTAACACTGAAGCTTTCTTT CSVLDRRNTEAFF
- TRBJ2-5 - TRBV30 TGTGCCTGGAGCCTAGAAAATGCAGAGTACTTC CAWSLENAEYF
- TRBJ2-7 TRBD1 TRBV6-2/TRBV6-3 TGTGCCAGCAGTTATCCCGGACAGGAATACGAGCAGTACTTC CASSYPGQEYEQYF
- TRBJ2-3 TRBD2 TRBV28 TGTGCCAGCAGTCCGACAACAAGGACTAGCGGGCCCCGTAGCACAGATACGCAGTATTTT CASSPTTRTSGPRSTDTQYF
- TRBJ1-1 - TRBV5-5 TGTGCCAGCAGCTTGGAAGGGTCGGACATGAACACTGAAGCTTTCTTT CASSLEGSDMNTEAFF
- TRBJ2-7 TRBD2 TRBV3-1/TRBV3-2 TGTGCCAGCAGCCAAGACCCGCGGACTAGCGGGCTGAACGAGCAGTACTTC CASSQDPRTSGLNEQYF
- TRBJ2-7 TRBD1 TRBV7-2 TGTGCCAGCAGCTTAGAGCACAGGGGCTACGAGCAGTACTTC CASSLEHRGYEQYF
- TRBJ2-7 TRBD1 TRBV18 TGTGCCAGCTCACCACGAGGACAGGGGGGGACCTACGAGCAGTACTTC CASSPRGQGGTYEQYF
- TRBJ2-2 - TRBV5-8 TGTGCCAGCAGCCTCACTCGGGGGGCGGGGACCGGGGAGCTGTTTTTT CASSLTRGAGTGELFF